The 20 T cell receptor beta chains below were found in one sample sequenced in a study of cytomegalovirus exposure and HLA in healthy donors. TCRdb's table, derived via immunoSEQ multiplex PCR, lists solely in-frame clones and lacks some. Here the sample spans about 360,000 clones, around 86% being singletons. Sequencing was carried out using PBMCs. All receptors derive from a woman between 18 and 29 years old in good health and CMV-seronegative.

The chain is built from TRBV10-3 and TRBJ2-1; 9 bases fit TRBD1. Germline V gives CDR1 ENHRY, CDR2 SYGVKD. CDR3 size: 17 residues. V gave up 4 bases and J gave up 7 bases; unmatched junction bases: 14. The CDR3 region is CAISASPGQGHSNEQFF. The CDR3 DNA reads as TGTGCCATCAGTGCCTCGCCGGGACAGGGACATTCGAATGAGCAGTTCTTC.

As for this clone: This sample also contains other DNA sequences that code for the same CDR3. The V and J genes are TRBV27 and TRBJ2-7, with a weak D call TRBD1 (5 bases). V dropped 2 bases and J dropped 4 bases, with 12 bases sitting between them. The germline V gene has CDR1 MNHEY and CDR2 SMNVEV (reference sequence). The CDR3 is 14 residues long. In DNA, the CDR3 is TGTGCCAGCAGTTTAAGGCAGGGTGCGTACGAGCAGTACTTC. Translated, it gives CASSLRQGAYEQYF.

V is TRBV5-4 and J is TRBJ2-1, with 10 bases identical to TRBD2. Germline CDR1 SGHNT, CDR2 YYREEE (reference sequence). CDR3 length equals 16 residues. Trimming cost V 2 bases and J 7 bases; bases outside gene matches: 9. The CDR3 nucleotides read TGTGCCAGCAGCTTAAAGGCTAGCGGGGGTTTTAATGAGCAGTTCTTC. This encodes CASSLKASGGFNEQFF.

This chain joins TRBV2 and TRBJ1-2; TRBD1 might be the D (6 bases). From germline, CDR1 is SNHLY and CDR2 FYNNEI. The CDR3 totals 15 residues. Trimming removed 0 bases at V and 7 bases at J, with 15 bases between. CDR3: CASSEAIVGGAGYTF. Written as DNA, the CDR3 is TGTGCCAGCAGTGAAGCGATCGTAGGGGGAGCTGGCTACACCTTC.

V is TRBV27 and J is TRBJ2-4; TRBD1 matches at 12 bases. The J segment lost 1 base and the V segment lost 5 bases, leaving 9 bases of the junction unmatched. CDR3 length equals 18 residues. From germline, CDR1 is MNHEY and CDR2 SMNVEV (reference sequence). The CDR3: CASSPGTGGMWAKNIQYF. The DNA for the CDR3 is TGTGCCAGCAGTCCCGGGACAGGGGGCATGTGGGCCAAAAACATTCAGTACTTC.

The chain couples TRBV7-2 to TRBJ2-1; 14 nucleotides agree with TRBD2. The V segment lost 5 bases and the J segment 13 bases; nucleotides outside the gene matches: 7. The CDR3 is 14 amino acids. Per germline, CDR1 SGHTA and CDR2 FQGNSA. The CDR3 spells CASSRPTSGRAQFF. CDR3 sequence (DNA): TGTGCCAGCAGCCGTCCGACTAGCGGGAGGGCCCAGTTCTTC.

The V and J genes are TRBV9 and TRBJ2-3; D is perhaps TRBD1 (6 bases). The CDR3 runs 15 residues. V was clipped by 2 bases and J by 5 bases, with 15 bases between them. Germline CDR1 reads SGDLS; CDR2 reads YYNGEE. In DNA, the CDR3 is TGTGCCAGCAGCGTGAGGGGGAGTGAGGGAGATACGCAGTATTTT. This gives the protein CASSVRGSEGDTQYF.

The chain carries TRBV14 and TRBJ2-7, with a possible D match to TRBD2 (5 bases). With 1 base removed from V and 2 bases from J, the gap between germline ends came to 9 bases. Looked up from germline, CDR1 is SGHDN and CDR2 is FVKESK. This CDR3 comprises 14 residues. The CDR3 spells CASSQGLGAYEQYF. CDR3 sequence (DNA): TGTGCCAGCAGCCAAGGACTCGGGGCCTACGAGCAGTACTTC.

The chain employs TRBV28 and TRBJ2-7; D may be TRBD1 (6 bases). Per the germline V gene, CDR1 is MDHEN and CDR2 is SYDVKM. The CDR3 extends over 14 amino acids. The V end lost 2 bases, the J end lost 3 bases, and 11 bases lay between the germline ends. In DNA, the CDR3 is TGTGCCAGCAGTTTAGGGGACACCTACTACGAGCAGTACTTC. Translated: CASSLGDTYYEQYF.

The genes are TRBV6-1 and TRBJ1-4; perhaps TRBD1 as D (6 bases). CDR1 is MNHNS, CDR2 SASEGT, per germline. Trimming left V 7 bases short and J 4 bases short, with 13 bases between. CDR3 length: 14 residues. This chain's CDR3 is CASILDRNNEKLFF. CDR3 sequence (DNA): TGTGCCAGCATTCTAGACAGGAATAATGAAAAACTGTTTTTT.

This clone was recorded only once. V is TRBV25-1 and J is TRBJ2-7, with D perhaps matching TRBD1 (6 bases). This CDR3 is 13 amino acids long. V was trimmed by 7 bases and J by 5 bases, leaving 15 bases between them. The germline V gene encodes CDR1 MGHDK and CDR2 SYGVNS. CDR3: CASNRNREDEQYF. In nucleotides, the CDR3 is TGTGCCAGCAATCGAAACAGGGAAGACGAGCAGTACTTC.

The chain combines TRBV27 with TRBJ2-7, with D hard to call. CDR1 and CDR2 (germline): MNHEY, SMNVEV (reference sequence). The V gene lost 3 bases and the J gene lost 1 base, with 7 bases spanning the gap. The CDR3 consists of 13 residues. This CDR3 reads CASSFRHSYEQYF. In DNA, the CDR3 is TGTGCCAGCAGTTTTAGACATTCCTACGAGCAGTACTTC.

The V gene is TRBV6-5, the J gene TRBJ2-1; 7 positions match TRBD1. The CDR3 has 11 amino acids. V gave up 8 bases and J gave up 7 bases; unmatched junction bases: 2. Germline values: CDR1 MNHEY, CDR2 SVGAGI. The CDR3: CASLRGNEQFF. The CDR3 DNA sequence: TGTGCCAGCCTCAGGGGGAATGAGCAGTTCTTC.

This chain uses TRBV6-5 with TRBJ2-7; D is perhaps TRBD1 (6 bases). The CDR3 loop spans 14 amino acids. Germline-derived CDR1 and CDR2 are MNHEY and SVGAGI. Trimming took 5 bases from V and 3 from J, leaving 14 bases between them. CDR3 sequence reads: CASSRDVTGYEQYF. The CDR3 DNA reads as TGTGCCAGCAGTCGCGACGTGACAGGCTACGAGCAGTACTTC.

In this sample, this clone turned up a few times. The chain uses TRBV19 and TRBJ1-6; no firm D call. V dropped 7 bases and J dropped 0 bases, with 19 bases sitting between them. Germline V CDR1 and CDR2: LNHDA, SQIVND (reference sequence). This CDR3 contains 18 residues. In nucleotides, the CDR3 is TGTGCCAGTACCCCGGATCCCATGGGCAGCTCCTATAATTCACCCCTCCACTTT. Its translation: CASTPDPMGSSYNSPLHF.

The chain couples TRBV5-6 to TRBJ1-4; the D gene is possibly TRBD1 (5 bases). Per the germline V gene, CDR1 is SGHDT and CDR2 is YYEEEE. The CDR3 is made up of 14 amino acids. The V end was cut by 3 bases, the J end by 8 bases, with 14 bases between. CDR3 DNA sequence: TGTGCCAGCAGCTGGGGGGTTCCAGGGGAAAAACTGTTTTTT. Protein: CASSWGVPGEKLFF.

The J gene is TRBJ2-7, the V gene TRBV4-1; D is possibly TRBD2 (6 bases). Trimming removed 2 bases from V and 1 base from J, with 12 bases in between. This CDR3 has 15 residues. Germline-derived CDR1 and CDR2 are MGHRA and YSYEKL. CDR3 DNA sequence: TGCGCCAGCAGCCAACTTAGCGGCGTTTCCTACGAGCAGTACTTC. Protein: CASSQLSGVSYEQYF.

The chain carries TRBV6-1 and TRBJ2-3; 10 positions agree with TRBD2. The germline gives CDR1 MNHNS, CDR2 SASEGT. J gave up 7 bases and V 0 bases, and 7 bases lay outside the gene matches. This CDR3 spans 16 amino acids. The CDR3 region is CASSEALLAGAYTQYF. CDR3 sequence (DNA): TGTGCCAGCAGTGAAGCGCTTCTAGCGGGGGCTTATACGCAGTATTTT.

This chain links TRBV4-1 with TRBJ1-1; D unresolved. The germline gives CDR1 MGHRA, CDR2 YSYEKL. V lost 4 bases to trimming and J lost 6 bases, with 12 bases between them. This CDR3 contains 13 residues. The CDR3 DNA reads TGCGCCAGCAGCCCATTAGGGAGGGCTGAAGCTTTCTTT. The encoded protein is CASSPLGRAEAFF.

The chain links TRBV5-6 to TRBJ1-1, with 10 bases fitting TRBD1. CDR1 and CDR2 (germline): SGHDT, YYEEEE. The V gene end was trimmed by 5 bases and the J gene end by 0 bases; junction bases not matched to a gene: 16. This CDR3 has 19 amino acids. CDR3: CASSLRTSGTGDMNTEAFF. CDR3 in DNA: TGTGCCAGCAGTTTGAGAACTTCCGGGACAGGGGATATGAACACTGAAGCTTTCTTT. The whole variable domain, remainder taken from reference TRBV5-6 and TRBJ1-1, is DAGVTQSPTHLIKTRGQQVTLRCSPKSGHDTVSWYQQALGQGPQFIFQYYEEEERQRGNFPDRFSGHQFPNYSSELNVNALLLGDSALYLCASSLRTSGTGDMNTEAFFGQGTRLTVV.